Listed here are 6 T cell receptor beta chains from one sample, sequenced in a study of blood T cells in healthy people across ages. Using a J-beta primer mix together with a sample-barcoded 5' primer, a second PCR was run for 7 to 11 cycles. From the 5' RACE reads, TCRdb called clonotypes with MiXCR, one entry per CDR3 protein. The table lists 800,000 to 900,000 distinct CDR3 sequences, 62% of them singletons. Sequencing was performed on blood. The receptors derive from a man between 25 and 39 years old in good health.

The CDR3: CASTTSGEGYEQYF. The CDR3 nucleotides are TGTGCCAGTACCACTAGCGGGGAAGGCTACGAGCAGTACTTC. The V and J genes are TRBV19 and TRBJ2-7; the match to TRBD2 covers 10 bases. V gave up 7 bases and J gave up 3 bases; unmatched junction bases: 6. The CDR3 sequence is 14 residues long. Per the germline V gene, CDR1 is LNHDA and CDR2 is SQIVND (reference sequence).

The V call is TRBV7-2, the J call TRBJ2-7; D is ambiguous. V shed 5 bases and J shed 1 base, with 12 bases lying between them. Germline V gene lookup returns CDR1 SGHTA and CDR2 FQGNSA. The CDR3 is 14 amino acids. CDR3 coding DNA: TGTGCCAGCAGCATAGAGGTGGGATCCTACGAGCAGTACTTC. Protein product: CASSIEVGSYEQYF.

A word on this clonotype: At one end the junction does not follow the germline gene, possibly because of a read error. This chain joins TRBV29-1 and TRBJ2-4; weak D call: TRBD1 (5 bases). The J call is in doubt because the DNA end fits TRBJ2-7 better. In germline, CDR1 is SQVTM, CDR2 ANQGSEA. There are 12 residues in the CDR3. This CDR3 is CIVQTVSYEQYF. The DNA of the CDR3 is TGCATCGTTCAGACAGTCTCCTACGAGCAGTACTTC.

This clonotype was recorded at least ten times. The V gene is TRBV7-6, the J gene TRBJ2-7; D perhaps matches TRBD2 (5 bases). CDR1 and CDR2 (germline): SGHVS, FNYEAQ. The CDR3 consists of 13 residues. The V and J ends lost 1 base and 2 bases respectively, with 6 bases between them. The CDR3 spells CASSLGEPYEQYF. The CDR3 DNA is TGTGCCAGCAGCTTAGGGGAGCCCTACGAGCAGTACTTC.

V usage is TRBV28 and J usage is TRBJ1-2, with TRBD1 as a possible D gene (6 bases). The CDR3 length is 16 residues. V dropped 6 bases and J dropped 3 bases, with 20 bases sitting between them. Per germline, CDR1 MDHEN and CDR2 SYDVKM. CDR3: CASRPSSAGGDYGYTF. The CDR3 nucleotides are TGTGCCAGCAGGCCTTCGAGCGCGGGGGGCGACTATGGCTACACCTTC.

For this clonotype: The junction differs from germline at one of its ends, possibly a read error. This chain connects TRBV9 to TRBJ2-1; 10 bases align to TRBD2. The CDR3 consists of 15 residues. CDR1 and CDR2 from the germline V gene are SGDLS and YYNGEE. The DNA for the CDR3 is TGTGTCAGCAGCGTAGTACTAGCGGGATACAATGAGCAGTTCTTC. Encoded protein: CVSSVVLAGYNEQFF.